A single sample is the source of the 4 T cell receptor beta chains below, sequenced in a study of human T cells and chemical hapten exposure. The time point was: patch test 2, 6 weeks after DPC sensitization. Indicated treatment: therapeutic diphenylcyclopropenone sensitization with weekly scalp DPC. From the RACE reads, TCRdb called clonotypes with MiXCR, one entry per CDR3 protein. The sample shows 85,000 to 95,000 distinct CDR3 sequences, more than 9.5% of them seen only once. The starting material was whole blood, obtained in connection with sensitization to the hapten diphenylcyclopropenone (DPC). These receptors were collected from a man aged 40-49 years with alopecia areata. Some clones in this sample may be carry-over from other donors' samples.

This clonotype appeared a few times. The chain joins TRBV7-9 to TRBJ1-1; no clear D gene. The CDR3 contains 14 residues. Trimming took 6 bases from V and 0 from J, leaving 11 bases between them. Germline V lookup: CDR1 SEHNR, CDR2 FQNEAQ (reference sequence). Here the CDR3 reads CASSYLVLNTEAFF. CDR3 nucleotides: TGTGCCAGCAGTTATTTAGTCTTGAACACTGAAGCTTTCTTT.

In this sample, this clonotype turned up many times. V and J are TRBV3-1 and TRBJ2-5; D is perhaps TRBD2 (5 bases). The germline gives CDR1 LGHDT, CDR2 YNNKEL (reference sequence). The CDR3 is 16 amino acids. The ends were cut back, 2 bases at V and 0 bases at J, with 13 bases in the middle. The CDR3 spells CASSQPAIAHQETQYF. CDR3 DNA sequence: TGTGCCAGCAGCCAACCGGCCATAGCGCACCAAGAGACCCAGTACTTC.

CDR3 in amino acids: CASSLAGKINEKLFF. In DNA, the CDR3 is TGTGCCAGCAGCTTAGCAGGGAAGATTAATGAAAAACTGTTTTTT. The rearrangement uses TRBV7-2 and TRBJ1-4; D unclear. Trimming removed 0 bases from V and 4 bases from J, with 9 bases in between. Looked up from germline, CDR1 is SGHTA and CDR2 is FQGNSA. The CDR3 is made up of 15 amino acids.

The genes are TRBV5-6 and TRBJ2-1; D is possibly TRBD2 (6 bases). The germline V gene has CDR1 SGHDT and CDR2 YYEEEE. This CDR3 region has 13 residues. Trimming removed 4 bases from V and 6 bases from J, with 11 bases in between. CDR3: CASSRLGGNEQFF. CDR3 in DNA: TGTGCCAGCAGCCGTCTGGGGGGCAATGAGCAGTTCTTC. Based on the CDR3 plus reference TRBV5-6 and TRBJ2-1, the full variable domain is DAGVTQSPTHLIKTRGQQVTLRCSPKSGHDTVSWYQQALGQGPQFIFQYYEEEERQRGNFPDRFSGHQFPNYSSELNVNALLLGDSALYLCASSRLGGNEQFFGPGTRLTVL.